What follows are 3 T cell receptor beta chains derived from one specimen sequenced in a study of blood T cell repertoires in COVID-19. Sequenced by immunoSEQ multiplex PCR; TCRdb stores in-frame clones only, minus some. Of fewer than 95,000 clones listed, 72% are singletons. The sample comprised peripheral blood. These receptors came from an elderly woman with acute or convalescent COVID-19.

The chain carries TRBV6-2 or TRBV6-3 and TRBJ1-1; the D is unclear. Trimming removed 2 bases at V and 7 bases at J, with 17 bases between. Germline CDR1 and CDR2: MNHEY and SVGEGT. CDR3 length: 15 residues. CDR3 sequence reads: CASSYPSAGLGEAFF. The CDR3 nucleotides read TGTGCCAGCAGTTACCCCTCGGCGGGGTTAGGTGAAGCTTTCTTT.

This clone was seen only a few times. CDR3 in DNA: TGCGCCAGCAGCCAGGGACAAAGGGTAGGCACTGAAGCTTTCTTT. Amino acids: CASSQGQRVGTEAFF. The chain carries TRBV5-1 and TRBJ1-1; a possible D gene is TRBD1 (6 bases). The CDR3 has 15 residues. V lost 4 bases to trimming and J lost 4 bases, with 17 bases between them. Germline CDR1 and CDR2: SGHRS and YFSETQ.

This rearrangement joins TRBV5-6 to TRBJ2-7; perhaps TRBD2 as D (6 bases). Deletions cut 5 bases from V and 3 bases from J, with 18 bases between. Germline-derived CDR1 and CDR2 are SGHDT and YYEEEE. This CDR3 region has 15 residues. CDR3 coding DNA: TGTGCCAGCAGACGCGGACTGGCCGGGGGCTACGAGCAGTACTTC. Amino acid sequence: CASRRGLAGGYEQYF.